This section outlines one T cell receptor beta chain sequence together with its context. Profiling relied on immunoSEQ multiplex PCR, and the TCRdb table lists in-frame clones only, not all of them. The sample has 120,000 to 150,000 clones, around 90% seen once. This specimen comes from a study of blood T cell repertoires in COVID-19. Across the study: Both acute and convalescent COVID-19 samples were obtained from the United States, Italy and Spain. PBMCs, B-cell-depleted T cells, or T cells were the source of the cDNA or gDNA that made up the material.

V lost 3 bases, J lost 6 bases, and 5 bases stayed unmatched. This CDR3 contains 14 residues. Germline-derived CDR1 and CDR2 are SGHRS and YFSETQ. The specimen sequenced was PBMCs or T cells enriched from blood (not recorded which). The source is a woman aged 40-49 years who had been exposed to COVID-19. The rearrangement uses TRBV5-1 and TRBJ2-1; 8 positions agree with TRBD1. The CDR3: CASSSRGQANEQFF. The DNA of the CDR3 is TGCGCCAGCAGCTCGCGGGGACAGGCCAATGAGCAGTTCTTC.